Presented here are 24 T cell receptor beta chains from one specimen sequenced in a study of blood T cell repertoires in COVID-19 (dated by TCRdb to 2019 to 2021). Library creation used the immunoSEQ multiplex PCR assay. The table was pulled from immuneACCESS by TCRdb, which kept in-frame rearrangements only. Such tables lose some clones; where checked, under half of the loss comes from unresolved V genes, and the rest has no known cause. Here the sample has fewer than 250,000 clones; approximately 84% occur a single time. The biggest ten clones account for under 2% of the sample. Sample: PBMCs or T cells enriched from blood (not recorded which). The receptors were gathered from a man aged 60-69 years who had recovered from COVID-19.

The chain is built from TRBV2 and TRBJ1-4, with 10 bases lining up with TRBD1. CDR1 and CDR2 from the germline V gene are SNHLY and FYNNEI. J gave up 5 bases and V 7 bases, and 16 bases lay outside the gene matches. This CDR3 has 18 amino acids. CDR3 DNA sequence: TGTGCCAGCACTATAAACAGCTGGAGGGGACAGGGGAATGAAAAACTGTTTTTT. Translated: CASTINSWRGQGNEKLFF.

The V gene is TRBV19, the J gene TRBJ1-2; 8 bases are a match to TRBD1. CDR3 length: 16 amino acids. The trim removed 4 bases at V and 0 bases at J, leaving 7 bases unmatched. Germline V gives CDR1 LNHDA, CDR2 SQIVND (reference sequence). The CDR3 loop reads CASSSTGTGPNYGYTF. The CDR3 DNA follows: TGTGCCAGTAGTAGCACCGGGACAGGCCCTAACTATGGCTACACCTTC.

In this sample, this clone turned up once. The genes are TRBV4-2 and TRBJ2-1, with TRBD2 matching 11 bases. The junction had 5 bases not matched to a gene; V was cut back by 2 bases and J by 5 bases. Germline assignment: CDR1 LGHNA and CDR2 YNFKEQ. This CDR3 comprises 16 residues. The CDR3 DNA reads TGTGCCAGCAGCCAAATGTTACTAGCGGGGGACAATGAGCAGTTCTTC. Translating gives CASSQMLLAGDNEQFF.

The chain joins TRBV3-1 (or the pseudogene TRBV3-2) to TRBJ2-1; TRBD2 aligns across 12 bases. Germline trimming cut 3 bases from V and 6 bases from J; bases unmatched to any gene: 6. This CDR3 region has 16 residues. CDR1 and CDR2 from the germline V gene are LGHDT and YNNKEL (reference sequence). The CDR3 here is CASSQALAGGVNEQFF. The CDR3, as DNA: TGTGCCAGCAGCCAGGCACTAGCGGGGGGTGTCAATGAGCAGTTCTTC.

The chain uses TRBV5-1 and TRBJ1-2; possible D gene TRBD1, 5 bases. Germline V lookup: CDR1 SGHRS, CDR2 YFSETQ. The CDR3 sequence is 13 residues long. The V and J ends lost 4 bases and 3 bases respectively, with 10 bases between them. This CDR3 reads CASSRRGDYGYTF. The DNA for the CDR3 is TGCGCCAGCAGCCGGCGGGGGGACTATGGCTACACCTTC.

CDR3 loop: CASSSGSHEQFF. DNA of the CDR3: TGTGCCAGCAGTTCAGGGTCCCATGAGCAGTTCTTC. V usage is TRBV27 and J usage is TRBJ2-1, with D possibly matching TRBD1 (5 bases). Germline lookup yields CDR1 MNHEY and CDR2 SMNVEV (reference sequence). The ends were cut back, 4 bases at V and 8 bases at J, with 9 bases in the middle. The CDR3 consists of 12 residues.

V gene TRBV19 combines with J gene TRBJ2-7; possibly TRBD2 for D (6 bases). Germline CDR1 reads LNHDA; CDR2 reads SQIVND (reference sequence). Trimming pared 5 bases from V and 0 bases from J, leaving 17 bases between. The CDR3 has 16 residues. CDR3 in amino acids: CASSAPGRGHSYEQYF. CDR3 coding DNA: TGTGCCAGTAGTGCCCCCGGGCGGGGCCACTCCTACGAGCAGTACTTC.

CDR3 sequence reads: CASSTAQATDTQYF. The CDR3 region has the DNA TGCGCCAGCAGCACAGCCCAGGCGACAGATACGCAGTATTTT. The V call is TRBV5-1, the J call TRBJ2-3, with no clear D. The CDR3 extends over 14 amino acids. Trimming stripped 4 bases from V and 3 bases from J, with 12 bases between. CDR1 is SGHRS, CDR2 YFSETQ, per germline. Together with reference TRBV5-1 and TRBJ2-3, the CDR3 gives the full variable domain: KAGVTQTPRYLIKTRGQQVTLSCSPISGHRSVSWYQQTPGQGLQFLFEYFSETQRNKGNFPGRFSGRQFSNSRSEMNVSTLELGDSALYLCASSTAQATDTQYFGPGTRLTVL.

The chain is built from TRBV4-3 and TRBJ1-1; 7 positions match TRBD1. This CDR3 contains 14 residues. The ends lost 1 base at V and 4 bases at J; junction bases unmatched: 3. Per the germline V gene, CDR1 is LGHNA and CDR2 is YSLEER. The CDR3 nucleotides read TGCGCCAGCAGCCAAGTAGCAGGGGGCACTGAAGCTTTCTTT. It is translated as CASSQVAGGTEAFF.

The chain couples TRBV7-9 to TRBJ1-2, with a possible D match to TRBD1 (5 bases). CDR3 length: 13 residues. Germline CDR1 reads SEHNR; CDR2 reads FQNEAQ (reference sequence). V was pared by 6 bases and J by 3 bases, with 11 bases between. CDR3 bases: TGTGCCAGCAGTTCCGACAGTGACTATGGCTACACCTTC. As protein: CASSSDSDYGYTF.

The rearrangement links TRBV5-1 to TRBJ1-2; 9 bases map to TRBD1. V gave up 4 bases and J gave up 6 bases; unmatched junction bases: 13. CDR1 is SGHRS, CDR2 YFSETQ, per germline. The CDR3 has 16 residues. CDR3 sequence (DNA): TGCGCCAGCAGCGCCTCCGGGACAGGGAGGCACGATGGCTACACCTTC. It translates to CASSASGTGRHDGYTF.

The CDR3 sequence: CASSHGDRPNYGYTF. CDR3 DNA: TGTGCCAGCAGCCATGGGGACAGGCCTAACTATGGCTACACCTTC. The chain joins TRBV3-1 (or the pseudogene TRBV3-2) to TRBJ1-2; TRBD1 matches 8 bases. V trimming: 3 bases; J trimming: 0 bases; junction bases outside the gene matches: 3. Germline V gives CDR1 LGHDT, CDR2 YNNKEL (reference sequence). The CDR3 runs 15 residues.

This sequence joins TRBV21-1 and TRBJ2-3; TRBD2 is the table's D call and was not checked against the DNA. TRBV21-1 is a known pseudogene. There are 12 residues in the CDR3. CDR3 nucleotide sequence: TGTGCCAGCAGCGGACTAAGAGATACGCAGTATTTT. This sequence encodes CASSGLRDTQYF.

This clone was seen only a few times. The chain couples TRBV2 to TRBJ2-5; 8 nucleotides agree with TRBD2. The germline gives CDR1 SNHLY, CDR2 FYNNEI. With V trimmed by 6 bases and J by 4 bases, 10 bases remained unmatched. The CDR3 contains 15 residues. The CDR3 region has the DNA TGTGCCAGCAGAGGACCCGGAGCGGGGGTAGAGACCCAGTACTTC. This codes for CASRGPGAGVETQYF.

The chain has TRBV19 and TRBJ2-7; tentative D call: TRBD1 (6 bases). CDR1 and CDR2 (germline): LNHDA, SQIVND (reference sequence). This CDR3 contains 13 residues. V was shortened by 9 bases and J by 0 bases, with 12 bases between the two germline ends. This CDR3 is CASSFRGSYEQYF. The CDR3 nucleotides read TGTGCCAGCTCCTTCAGGGGCTCCTACGAGCAGTACTTC.

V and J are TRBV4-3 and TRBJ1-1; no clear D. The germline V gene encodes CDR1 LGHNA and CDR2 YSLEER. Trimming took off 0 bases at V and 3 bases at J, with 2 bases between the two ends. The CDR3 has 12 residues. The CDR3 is CASSQDYTEAFF. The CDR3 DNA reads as TGCGCCAGCAGCCAAGACTACACTGAAGCTTTCTTT.

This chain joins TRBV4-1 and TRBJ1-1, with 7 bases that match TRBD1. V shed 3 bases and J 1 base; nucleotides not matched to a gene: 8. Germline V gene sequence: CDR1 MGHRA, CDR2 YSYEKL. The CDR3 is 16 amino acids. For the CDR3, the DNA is TGCGCCAGCAGCCAGACGGACAGGCCGGGGAACACTGAAGCTTTCTTT. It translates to CASSQTDRPGNTEAFF.

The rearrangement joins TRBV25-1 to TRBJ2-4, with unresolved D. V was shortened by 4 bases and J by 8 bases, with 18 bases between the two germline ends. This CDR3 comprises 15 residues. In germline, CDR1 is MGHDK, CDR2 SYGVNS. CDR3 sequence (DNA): TGTGCCAGCAGTGCCCCCGGGTCCCGCCGGGACATTCAGTACTTC. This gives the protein CASSAPGSRRDIQYF.

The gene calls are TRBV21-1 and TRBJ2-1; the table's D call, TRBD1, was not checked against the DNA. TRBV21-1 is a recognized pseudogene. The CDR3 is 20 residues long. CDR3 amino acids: CASSKERNEDRTSSYNEQFF. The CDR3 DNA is TGTGCCAGCAGCAAAGAAAGGAATGAGGACAGGACGAGCTCCTACAATGAGCAGTTCTTC.

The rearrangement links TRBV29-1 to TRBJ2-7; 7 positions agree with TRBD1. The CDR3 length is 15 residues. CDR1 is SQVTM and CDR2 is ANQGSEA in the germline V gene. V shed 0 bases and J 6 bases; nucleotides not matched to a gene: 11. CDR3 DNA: TGCAGCGTTGAAGATTGGTGGACAGGCGCGGGCGAGCAGTACTTC. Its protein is CSVEDWWTGAGEQYF.

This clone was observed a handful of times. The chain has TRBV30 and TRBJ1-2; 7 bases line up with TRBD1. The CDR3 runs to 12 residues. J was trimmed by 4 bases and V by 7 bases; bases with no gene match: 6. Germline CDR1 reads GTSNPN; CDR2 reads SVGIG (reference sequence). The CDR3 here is CAYTGTAYGYTF. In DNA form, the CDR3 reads TGTGCCTACACCGGGACAGCCTATGGCTACACCTTC.

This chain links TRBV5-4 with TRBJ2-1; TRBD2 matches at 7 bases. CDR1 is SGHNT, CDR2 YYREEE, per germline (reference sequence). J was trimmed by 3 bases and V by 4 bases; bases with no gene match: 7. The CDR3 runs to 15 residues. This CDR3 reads CASSGFAGVYNEQFF. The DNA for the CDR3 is TGTGCCAGCAGCGGATTTGCGGGGGTCTACAATGAGCAGTTCTTC. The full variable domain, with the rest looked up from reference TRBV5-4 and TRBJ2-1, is ETGVTQSPTHLIKTRGQQVTLRCSSQSGHNTVSWYQQALGQGPQFIFQYYREEENGRGNFPPRFSGLQFPNYSSELNVNALELDDSALYLCASSGFAGVYNEQFFGPGTRLTVL.

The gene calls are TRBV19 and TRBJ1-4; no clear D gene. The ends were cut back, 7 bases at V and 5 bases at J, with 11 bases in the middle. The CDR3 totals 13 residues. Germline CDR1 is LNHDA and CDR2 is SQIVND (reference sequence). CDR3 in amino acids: CASNHGLNEKLFF. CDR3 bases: TGTGCCAGTAATCACGGACTAAATGAAAAACTGTTTTTT.

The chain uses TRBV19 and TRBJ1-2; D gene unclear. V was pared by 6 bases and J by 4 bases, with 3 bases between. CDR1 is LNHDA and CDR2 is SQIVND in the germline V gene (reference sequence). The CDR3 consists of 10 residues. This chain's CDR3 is CASRAYGYTF. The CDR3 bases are TGTGCCAGTAGGGCCTATGGCTACACCTTC.